This paragraph reports one T cell receptor (beta chain). What antigen it recognizes has not been identified. A much larger clone lies one base from this, so it may be a read error. Graves' hyperthyroidism was defined as stable when no progression to ophthalmopathy occurred over 18 months of follow-up. Hyperthyroidism patients were aged 18 to 65 years and newly diagnosed, with disease duration of less than 2 months. The study excluded patients with uncontrolled infections, other autoimmune diseases, pregnancy or lactation. Diagnoses were based on clinical symptoms, serum thyroxine and TRAb, thyroid ultrasound and orbital computed tomography. Ficoll-Paque density gradient centrifugation was used to isolate PBMCs from 8.5 to 10 ml of fresh peripheral blood. Total RNA was extracted using Trizol reagent, and RNA quality was assessed on an Agilent 2100 Bioanalyzer. CDR1 and CDR2, looked up from the germline V gene (reference sequence), are PRHDT and FYEKMQ. V sheds 6 bases and J sheds 3 bases, leaving 9 bases between their ends. The CDR3 spans 13 residues, from the cysteine through the phenylalanine. Of all the DNA, just the CDR3 is kept, 39 bases in frame from base 1.

This entry is derived from a study of T cells in Graves' hyperthyroidism and ophthalmopathy (dated by TCRdb to between 2018 and 2021). Context from the whole study: Peripheral blood samples were taken at initial diagnosis, before any treatment was given. The study also compared thyroid tissue and blood T-cell repertoires from five or six Graves' hyperthyroidism patients. TCR V-J signatures able to tell the groups apart were searched for in a discovery cohort of 95 or so patients, of whom over 40 had Graves' ophthalmopathy and more than 55 had stable Graves' hyperthyroidism. Once sampling was done, hyperthyroidism patients were given methimazole at a starting dose of 30 mg daily, whereas ophthalmopathy patients were given high-dose intravenous methylprednisolone. An independent validation cohort of under 20 hyperthyroidism patients and about 16 patients who later progressed to ophthalmopathy tested prospective prediction of ophthalmopathy. The 100 or so discovery patients were divided at random into training and test sets in a 7:3 ratio. TCR Vbeta CDR3 sequencing of some 140 peripheral blood samples (approximately 44 ophthalmopathy, about 74 hyperthyroidism and some 17 progressor patients) is reported in the paper.

Points the paper makes about the study in general: In validation, the model predicted progression to ophthalmopathy a median of roughly 6.1 months before onset, with roughly 68% sensitivity and roughly 73% specificity. Ophthalmopathy was separated from stable hyperthyroidism by a 13 V-J signature model, with roughly 88% sensitivity and approximately 81% specificity obtained in cross-validation and 80%/75% obtained in testing. No statistical method was used to set the sample size in advance, and investigators knew the group allocation. Most expanded thyroid clonotypes (frequency above 0.001) were also detected in blood, a finding suggesting that blood repertoires may reflect thyroid immune responses.

TCR beta CDR3 regions were amplified from RNA transcripts. The TCR CDR3 was subjected to a first round of RT-PCR using the HTBI primer set and the Qiagen OneStep RT-PCR kit. Libraries were constructed in a second round of multiplex PCR, after which size selection and purification were carried out. Paired-end sequencing of the libraries was performed with 100 bp reads on an Illumina HiSeq2000. The original methods were these. SOAPnuke was used to process the raw data, with reads discarded if the reads contained adapters or uncalled bases, had a mean Phred below 15, or lacked an exact constant-primer or identifier match. High-quality paired reads were merged using COPE v1.2.5, and each unique nucleotide sequence was defined as a clonotype. MiTCR v1.1 was used to align the clonotypes against IMGT TRBV, TRBD and TRBJ reference segments. Analysis was restricted to V-J combinations with a frequency above 0.0001, which covered approximately 99% of repertoires. The TCS score was defined as F50 (clonal expansion) divided by E x V (chaos), with BLOSUM62-based TCRdist calculated between CDR3 peptides within each V-J. Welch's t-statistics and random forest reduced 450 to 600 V-J features to 10 to 15, which were used in a naive Bayes classifier (R e1071). Thyroid-blood repertoire similarity was quantified with the Morisita-Horn index. Clones were called with MiXCR by TCRdb after fastp trimmed the public reads at Q25, and only in-frame beta chains were retained. All rows with the same CDR3 protein become a single entry with the most common DNA and genes. In this record, the V and J calls reflect TCRdb's handling and not the investigators' own analysis. For this sample the table gives hundreds of thousands of distinct CDR3 sequences, of which around 38% were detected only once. The biggest ten clones account for 7.5% to 9.5% of the sample.

Sequenced: blood. The rearrangement combines TRBV13 with TRBJ1-5, with TRBD1 tentatively as D gene (5 bases match). This clonotype was sampled from a man between 18 and 35 years old with Graves' hyperthyroidism. The CDR3 sequence is CASSEGANQPQHF. The nucleotide sequence reads as follows: TGTGCCAGCAGTGAAGGGGCCAATCAGCCCCAGCATTTT.